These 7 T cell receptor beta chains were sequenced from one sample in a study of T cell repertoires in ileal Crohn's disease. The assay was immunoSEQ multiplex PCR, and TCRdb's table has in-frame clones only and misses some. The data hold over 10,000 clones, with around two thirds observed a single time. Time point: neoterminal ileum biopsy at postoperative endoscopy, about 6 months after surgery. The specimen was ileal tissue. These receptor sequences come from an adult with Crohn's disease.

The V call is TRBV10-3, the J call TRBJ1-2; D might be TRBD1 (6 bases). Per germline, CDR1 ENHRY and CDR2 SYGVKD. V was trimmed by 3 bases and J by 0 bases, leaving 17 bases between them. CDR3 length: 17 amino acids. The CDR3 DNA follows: TGTGCCATCAGTGATCCGACGGGGGGCTATTCTAACTATGGCTACACCTTC. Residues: CAISDPTGGYSNYGYTF.

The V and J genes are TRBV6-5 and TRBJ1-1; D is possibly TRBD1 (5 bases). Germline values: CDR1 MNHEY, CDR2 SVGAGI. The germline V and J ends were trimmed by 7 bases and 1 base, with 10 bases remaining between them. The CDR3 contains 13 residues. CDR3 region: CASKRGRNTEAFF. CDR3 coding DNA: TGTGCCAGCAAGCGGGGGAGGAACACTGAAGCTTTCTTT.

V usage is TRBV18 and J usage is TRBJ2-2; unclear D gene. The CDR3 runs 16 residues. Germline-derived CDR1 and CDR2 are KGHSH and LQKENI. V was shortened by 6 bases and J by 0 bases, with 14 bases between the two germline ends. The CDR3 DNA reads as TGTGCCAGCTCCCCCCAAAGGCTTGCGAACACCGGGGAGCTGTTTTTT. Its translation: CASSPQRLANTGELFF.

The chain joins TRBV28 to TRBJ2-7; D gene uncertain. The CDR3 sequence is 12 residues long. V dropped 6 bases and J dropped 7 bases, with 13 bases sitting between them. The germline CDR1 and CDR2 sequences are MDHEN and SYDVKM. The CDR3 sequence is CASSPAKEEQYF. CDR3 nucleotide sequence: TGTGCCAGCAGCCCGGCTAAGGAGGAGCAGTACTTC.

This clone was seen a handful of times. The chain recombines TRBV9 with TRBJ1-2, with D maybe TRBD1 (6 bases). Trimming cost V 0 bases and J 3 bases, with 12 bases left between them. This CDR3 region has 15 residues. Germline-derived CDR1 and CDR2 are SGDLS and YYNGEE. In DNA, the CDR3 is TGTGCCAGCAGCGTAGTCCCTGAGGGGGACTATGGCTACACCTTC. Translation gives CASSVVPEGDYGYTF.

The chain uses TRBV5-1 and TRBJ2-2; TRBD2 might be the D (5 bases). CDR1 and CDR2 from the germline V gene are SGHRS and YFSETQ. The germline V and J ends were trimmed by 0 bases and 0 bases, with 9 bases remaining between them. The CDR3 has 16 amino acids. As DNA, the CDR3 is TGCGCCAGCAGCTTGGGAGGGTTTGCGAACACCGGGGAGCTGTTTTTT. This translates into CASSLGGFANTGELFF. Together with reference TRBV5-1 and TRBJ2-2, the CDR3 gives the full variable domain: KAGVTQTPRYLIKTRGQQVTLSCSPISGHRSVSWYQQTPGQGLQFLFEYFSETQRNKGNFPGRFSGRQFSNSRSEMNVSTLELGDSALYLCASSLGGFANTGELFFGEGSRLTVL.

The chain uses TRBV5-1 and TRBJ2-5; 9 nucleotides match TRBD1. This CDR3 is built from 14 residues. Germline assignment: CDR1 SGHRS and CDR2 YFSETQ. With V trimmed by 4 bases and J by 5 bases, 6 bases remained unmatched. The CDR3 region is CASSLGDRVETQYF. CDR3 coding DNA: TGCGCCAGCAGCCTCGGGGACAGGGTGGAGACCCAGTACTTC.